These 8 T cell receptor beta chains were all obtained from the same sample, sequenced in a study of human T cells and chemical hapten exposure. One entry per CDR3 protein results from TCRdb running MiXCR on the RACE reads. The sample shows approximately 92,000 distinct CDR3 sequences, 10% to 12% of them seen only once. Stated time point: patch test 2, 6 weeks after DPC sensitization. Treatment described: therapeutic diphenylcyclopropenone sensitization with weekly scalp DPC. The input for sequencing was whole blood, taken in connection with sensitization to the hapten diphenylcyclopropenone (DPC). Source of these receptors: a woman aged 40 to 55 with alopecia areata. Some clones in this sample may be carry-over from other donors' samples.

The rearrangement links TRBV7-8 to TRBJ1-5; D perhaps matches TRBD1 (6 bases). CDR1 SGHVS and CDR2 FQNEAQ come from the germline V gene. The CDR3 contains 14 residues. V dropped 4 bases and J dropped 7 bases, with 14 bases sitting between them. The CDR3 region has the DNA TGTGCCAGCAGCTCCGGCCCAGGGGACCAGCCCCAGCATTTT. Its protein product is CASSSGPGDQPQHF.

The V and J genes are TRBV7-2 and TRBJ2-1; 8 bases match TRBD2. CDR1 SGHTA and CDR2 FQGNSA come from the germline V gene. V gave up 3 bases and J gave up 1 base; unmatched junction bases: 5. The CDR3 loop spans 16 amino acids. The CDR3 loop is CASSFGLAGSYNEQFF. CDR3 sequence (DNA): TGTGCCAGCAGCTTTGGCCTAGCGGGTTCCTACAATGAGCAGTTCTTC.

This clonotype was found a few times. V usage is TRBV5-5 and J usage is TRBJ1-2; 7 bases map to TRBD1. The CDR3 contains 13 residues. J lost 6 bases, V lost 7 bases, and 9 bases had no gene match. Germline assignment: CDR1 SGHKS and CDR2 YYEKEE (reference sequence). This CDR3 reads CASGQQGRDGYTF. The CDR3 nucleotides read TGTGCCAGCGGACAACAGGGGCGAGATGGCTACACCTTC.

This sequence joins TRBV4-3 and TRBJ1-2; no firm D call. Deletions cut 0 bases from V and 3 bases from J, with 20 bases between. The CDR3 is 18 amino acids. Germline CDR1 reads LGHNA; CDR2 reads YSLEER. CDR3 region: CASSQDPLTQLRDYGYTF. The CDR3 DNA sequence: TGCGCCAGCAGCCAAGATCCCCTCACTCAGTTACGGGACTATGGCTACACCTTC.

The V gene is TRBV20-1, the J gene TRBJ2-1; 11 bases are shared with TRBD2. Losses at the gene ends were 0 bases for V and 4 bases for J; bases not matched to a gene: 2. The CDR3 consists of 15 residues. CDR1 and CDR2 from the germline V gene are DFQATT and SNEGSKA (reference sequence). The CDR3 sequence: CSARDLAGGYNEQFF. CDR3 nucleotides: TGCAGTGCTAGAGATTTAGCGGGGGGGTACAATGAGCAGTTCTTC.

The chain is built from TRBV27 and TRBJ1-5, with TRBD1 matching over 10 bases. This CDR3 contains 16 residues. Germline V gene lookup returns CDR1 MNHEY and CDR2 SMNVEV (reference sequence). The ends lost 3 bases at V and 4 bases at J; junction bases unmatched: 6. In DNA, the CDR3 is TGTGCCAGCAGTTTTGCCCCGGACAGGGGGAATCAGCCCCAGCATTTT. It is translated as CASSFAPDRGNQPQHF.

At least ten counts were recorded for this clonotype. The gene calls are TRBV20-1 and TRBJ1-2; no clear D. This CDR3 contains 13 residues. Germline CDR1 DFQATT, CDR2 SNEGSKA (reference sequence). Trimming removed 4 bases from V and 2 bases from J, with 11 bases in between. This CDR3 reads CSATSQANYGYTF. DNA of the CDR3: TGCAGTGCTACCAGCCAGGCGAACTATGGCTACACCTTC.

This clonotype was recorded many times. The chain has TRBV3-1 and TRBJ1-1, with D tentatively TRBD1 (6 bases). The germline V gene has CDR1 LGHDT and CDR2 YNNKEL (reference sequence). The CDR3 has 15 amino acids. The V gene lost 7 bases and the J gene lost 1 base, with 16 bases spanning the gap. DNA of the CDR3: TGTGCCAGCAACCTCGCACAGGGCAGGAACACTGAAGCTTTCTTT. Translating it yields CASNLAQGRNTEAFF.